This T cell receptor beta chain was recorded in a study of post-analysis software for immune sequencing data. Overall study findings and caveats: Higher frequency in patients than in controls was seen for roughly five TRBV segments, with TRBV5-6, TRBV5-1 and TRBV20-1 among them.

CDR3 length equals 14 residues. The V gene end was trimmed by 3 bases and the J gene end by 4 bases; junction bases not matched to a gene: 4. The germline CDR1 and CDR2 sequences are MNHEY and SMNVEV (reference sequence). About this clonotype: Its antigen is not identified.

Unique molecular identifiers were built into the TCR beta cDNA libraries. TCRdb used MiXCR to reprocess the PCR reads, holding one entry per CDR3 protein. The sample has about 430,000 distinct CDR3 sequences, roughly 40% seen once. The specimen sequenced was blood. The chain joins TRBV27 to TRBJ1-2; 8 bases line up with TRBD1. This clonotype was sampled from a girl aged 2-10 years with multiple sclerosis. This chain's CDR3 is CASSFRGLGYGYTF. As DNA, the CDR3 is TGTGCCAGCAGTTTCAGGGGGCTAGGCTATGGCTACACCTTC.